Sequencing of this T cell receptor (beta chain) was carried out in a study of blood T cells in healthy people across ages. With a J-beta primer mix and a sample-barcoded 5' primer, a second PCR ran about 6 to 11 cycles. MiXCR was run by TCRdb on the 5' RACE reads, yielding one entry per CDR3 protein. Here the sample spans around 1,000,000 distinct CDR3 sequences, 20% to 25% being singletons. V was clipped by 3 bases and J by 5 bases, with 16 bases between them. This CDR3 is 15 amino acids long. Germline CDR1 reads SGHRS; CDR2 reads YFSETQ. The same specimen was also included in a second study, on T cells of mothers and their children.

The sample consisted of blood. The chain uses TRBV5-1 and TRBJ2-3, with D possibly matching TRBD2 (6 bases). This receptor was taken from a girl between 2 and 10 years old in good health. The CDR3 spells CASSSPVAARDTQYF. CDR3 DNA: TGCGCCAGCAGCTCCCCGGTAGCGGCGCGAGATACGCAGTATTTT.